This T cell receptor (beta chain) was captured in a study of PD-L1 blockade in urothelial cancer. Overall study context: Prior chemotherapy ranged from 0 to 3 regimens per patient. Findings and caveats of the study: A below-median TCR clonality in blood before treatment predicted better survival.

As for this clone: Its antigen is still unknown.

Time point noted: pretreatment peripheral blood. Clones were read by immunoSEQ multiplex PCR, and TCRdb kept only the in-frame ones, dropping some. Seen here are approximately 51,000 clones, around 84% observed once, and the top ten hold 22%. Germline values: CDR1 SGHVS, CDR2 FQNEAQ. V lost 7 bases to trimming and J lost 5 bases; unmatched junction nucleotides: 15. This CDR3 is 16 amino acids long. The chain links TRBV7-8 to TRBJ2-5; TRBD1 matches at 8 bases. The receptor's source is a man aged 60 to 69 with urothelial cancer. Sequences were derived from PBMCs, sampled around atezolizumab (anti-PD-L1) treatment. The chain's CDR3 is CASTPIQGALGETQYF. In DNA form, the CDR3 reads TGTGCCAGCACCCCAATCCAGGGGGCTCTAGGGGAGACCCAGTACTTC.